This T cell receptor (beta chain) was observed in a study of human T cells and chemical hapten exposure. Time point indicated: patch test 3, about 24 weeks after DPC sensitization. Noted treatment: therapeutic diphenylcyclopropenone sensitization with weekly scalp DPC. TCRdb processed the RACE reads anew with MiXCR; each CDR3 protein has one entry. The table records about 160,000 distinct CDR3 sequences, around a quarter of them present only once. CDR3 length equals 15 residues. The germline V gene encodes CDR1 MNHNY and CDR2 SVGAGI (reference sequence). The V end was cut by 0 bases, the J end by 1 base, with 9 bases between. This clonotype was counted a few times. Its target is unknown. Notes on the study in general: Counts of TCRs above 1 in 1000 frequency stayed unchanged with DPC sensitization.

This sample comprised whole blood, obtained in connection with sensitization to the hapten diphenylcyclopropenone (DPC). This sequence was found in a woman in her late teens or twenties with alopecia areata. Some clones in this sample may be carry-over from other donors' samples. The chain employs TRBV6-6 and TRBJ1-1; a possible D gene is TRBD1 (5 bases). As DNA, the CDR3 is TGTGCCAGCAGTTACTCGACAGCGTCGAACACTGAAGCTTTCTTT. It specifies CASSYSTASNTEAFF.